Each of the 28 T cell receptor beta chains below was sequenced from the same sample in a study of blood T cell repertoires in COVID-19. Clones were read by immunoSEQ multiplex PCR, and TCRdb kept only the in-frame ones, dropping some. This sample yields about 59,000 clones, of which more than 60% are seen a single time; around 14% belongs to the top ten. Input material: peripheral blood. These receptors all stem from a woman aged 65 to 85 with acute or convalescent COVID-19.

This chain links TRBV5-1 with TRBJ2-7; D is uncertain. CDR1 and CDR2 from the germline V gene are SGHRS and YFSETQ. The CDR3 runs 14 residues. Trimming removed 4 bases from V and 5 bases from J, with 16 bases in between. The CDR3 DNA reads TGCGCCAGCAGCCCCAACCGGGTCTGGGACGAGCAGTACTTC. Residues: CASSPNRVWDEQYF.

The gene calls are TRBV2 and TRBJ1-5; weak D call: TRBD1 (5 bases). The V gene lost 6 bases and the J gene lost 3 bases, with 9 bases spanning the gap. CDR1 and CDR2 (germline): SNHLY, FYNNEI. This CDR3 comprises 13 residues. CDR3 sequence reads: CASSGTVNQPQHF. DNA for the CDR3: TGTGCCAGCAGCGGGACTGTCAATCAGCCCCAGCATTTT.

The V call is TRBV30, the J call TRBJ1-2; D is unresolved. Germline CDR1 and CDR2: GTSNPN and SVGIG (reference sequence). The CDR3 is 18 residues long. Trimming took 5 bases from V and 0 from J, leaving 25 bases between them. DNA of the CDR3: TGTGCCTGGGACCGGGTGAGACCACGCCAGAGTACTAACTATGGCTACACCTTC. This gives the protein CAWDRVRPRQSTNYGYTF.

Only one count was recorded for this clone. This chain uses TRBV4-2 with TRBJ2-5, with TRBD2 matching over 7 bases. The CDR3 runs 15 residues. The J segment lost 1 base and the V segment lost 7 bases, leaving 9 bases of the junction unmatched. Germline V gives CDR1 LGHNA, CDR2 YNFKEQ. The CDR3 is CASTARGGPQETQYF. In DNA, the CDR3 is TGTGCCAGCACCGCAAGGGGAGGGCCCCAAGAGACCCAGTACTTC.

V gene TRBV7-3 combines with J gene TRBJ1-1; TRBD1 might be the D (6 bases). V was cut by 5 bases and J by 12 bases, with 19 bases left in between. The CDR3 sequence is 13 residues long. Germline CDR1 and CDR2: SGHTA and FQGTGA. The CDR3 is CASSRKGGMETFF. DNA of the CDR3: TGTGCCAGCAGCAGAAAGGGGGGGATGGAGACTTTCTTT.

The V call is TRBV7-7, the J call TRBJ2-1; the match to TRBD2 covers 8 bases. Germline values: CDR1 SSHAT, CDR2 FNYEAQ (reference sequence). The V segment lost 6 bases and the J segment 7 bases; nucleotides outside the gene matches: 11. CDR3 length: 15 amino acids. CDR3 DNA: TGTGCCAGCAGTCCCAGAGGTAGCGGGGTAAATGAGCAGTTCTTC. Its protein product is CASSPRGSGVNEQFF. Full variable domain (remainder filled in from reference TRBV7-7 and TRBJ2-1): GAGVSQSPRYKVTKRGQDVTLRCDPISSHATLYWYQQALGQGPEFLTYFNYEAQPDKSGLPSDRFSAERPEGSISTLTIQRTEQRDSAMYRCASSPRGSGVNEQFFGPGTRLTVL.

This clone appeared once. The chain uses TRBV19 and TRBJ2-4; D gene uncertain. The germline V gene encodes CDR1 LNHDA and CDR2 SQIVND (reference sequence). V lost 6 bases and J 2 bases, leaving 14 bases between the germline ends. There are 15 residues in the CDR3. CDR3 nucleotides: TGTGCCAGTAGAACGGAAGACTTACCCAAAAACATTCAGTACTTC. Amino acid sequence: CASRTEDLPKNIQYF.

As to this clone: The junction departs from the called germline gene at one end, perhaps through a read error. CDR3 coding DNA: TGTGCCAGCAGCGTAGCTAGCGGGGGGGCCACAGATACGCAGTATTTT. Amino acids: CASSVASGGATDTQYF. This sequence joins TRBV7-2 and TRBJ2-3, with 12 bases matching TRBD2. The length of the CDR3 is 16 residues. Germline CDR1 and CDR2: SGHTA and FQGNSA.

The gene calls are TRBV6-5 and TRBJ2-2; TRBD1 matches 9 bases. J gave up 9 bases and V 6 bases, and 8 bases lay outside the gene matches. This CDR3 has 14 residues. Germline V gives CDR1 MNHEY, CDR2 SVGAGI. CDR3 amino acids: CASRIQGAPRELFF. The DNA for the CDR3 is TGTGCCAGCAGAATACAGGGGGCGCCTAGGGAGCTGTTTTTT.

This chain's CDR3 is CASSQGTSGALSTDTQYF. For the CDR3, the DNA is TGCGCCAGCAGCCAAGGGACTAGCGGGGCTCTAAGCACAGATACGCAGTATTTT. This chain uses TRBV4-1 with TRBJ2-3; 12 bases match TRBD2. Per germline, CDR1 MGHRA and CDR2 YSYEKL. CDR3 length: 18 amino acids. V gave up 1 base and J gave up 0 bases; unmatched junction bases: 5.

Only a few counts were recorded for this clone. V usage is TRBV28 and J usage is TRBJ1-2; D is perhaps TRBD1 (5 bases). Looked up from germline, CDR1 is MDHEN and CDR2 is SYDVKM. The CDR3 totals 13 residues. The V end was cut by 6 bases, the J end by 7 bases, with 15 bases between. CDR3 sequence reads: CASRLGGATGYTF. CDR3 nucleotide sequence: TGTGCCAGCAGGCTAGGTGGGGCCACTGGCTACACCTTC.

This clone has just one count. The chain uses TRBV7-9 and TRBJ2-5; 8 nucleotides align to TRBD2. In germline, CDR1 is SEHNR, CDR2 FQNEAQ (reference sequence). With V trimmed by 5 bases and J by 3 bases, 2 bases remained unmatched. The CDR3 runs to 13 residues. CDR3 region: CASSQGLEETQYF. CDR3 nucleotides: TGTGCCAGCAGCCAGGGACTAGAAGAGACCCAGTACTTC.

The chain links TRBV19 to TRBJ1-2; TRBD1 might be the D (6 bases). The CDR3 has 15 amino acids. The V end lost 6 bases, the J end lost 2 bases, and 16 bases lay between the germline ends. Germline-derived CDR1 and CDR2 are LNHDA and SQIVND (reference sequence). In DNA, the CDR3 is TGTGCCAGTAGGGGCGGGGGACACATGAACTATGGCTACACCTTC. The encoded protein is CASRGGGHMNYGYTF.

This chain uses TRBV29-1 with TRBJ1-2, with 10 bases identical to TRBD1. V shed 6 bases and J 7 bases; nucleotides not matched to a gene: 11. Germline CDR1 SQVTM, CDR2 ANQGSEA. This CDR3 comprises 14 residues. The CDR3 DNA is TGCAGCGTCCCAACCTATGACAGGGGGCCTGGCTACACCTTC. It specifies CSVPTYDRGPGYTF.

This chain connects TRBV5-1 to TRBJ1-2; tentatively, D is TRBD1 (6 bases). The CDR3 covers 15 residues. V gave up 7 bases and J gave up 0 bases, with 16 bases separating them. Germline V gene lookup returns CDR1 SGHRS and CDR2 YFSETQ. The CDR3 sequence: CASGRGDSSNYGYTF. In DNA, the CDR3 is TGCGCCAGCGGCAGGGGAGACAGCTCTAACTATGGCTACACCTTC.

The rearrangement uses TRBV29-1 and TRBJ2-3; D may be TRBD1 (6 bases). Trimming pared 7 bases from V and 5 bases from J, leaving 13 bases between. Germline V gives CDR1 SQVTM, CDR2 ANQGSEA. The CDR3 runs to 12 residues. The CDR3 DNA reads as TGCAGCGCCCTAATACAGGGAGATACGCAGTATTTT. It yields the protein CSALIQGDTQYF.

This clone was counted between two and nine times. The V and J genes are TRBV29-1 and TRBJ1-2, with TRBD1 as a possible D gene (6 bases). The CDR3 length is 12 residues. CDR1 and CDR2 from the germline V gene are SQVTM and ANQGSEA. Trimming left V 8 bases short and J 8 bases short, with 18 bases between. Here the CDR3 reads CSPRGGARGYTF. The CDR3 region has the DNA TGCAGCCCCCGTGGGGGGGCGAGAGGCTACACCTTC.

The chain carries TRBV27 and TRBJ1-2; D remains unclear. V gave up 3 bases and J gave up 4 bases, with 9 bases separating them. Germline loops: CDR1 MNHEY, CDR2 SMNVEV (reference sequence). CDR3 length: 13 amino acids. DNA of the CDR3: TGTGCCAGCAGTTTCTCACGGGGCTATGGCTACACCTTC. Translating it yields CASSFSRGYGYTF.

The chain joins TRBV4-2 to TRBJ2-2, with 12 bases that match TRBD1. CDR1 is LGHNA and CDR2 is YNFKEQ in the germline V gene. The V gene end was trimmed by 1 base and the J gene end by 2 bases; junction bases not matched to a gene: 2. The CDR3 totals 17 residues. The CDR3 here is CASSQAGTGGNTGELFF. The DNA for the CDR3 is TGTGCCAGCAGCCAAGCCGGGACAGGGGGCAACACCGGGGAGCTGTTTTTT.

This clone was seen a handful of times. CDR3 protein: CAIRLTGMGGYTF. In DNA, the CDR3 is TGTGCCATCAGATTGACAGGGATGGGTGGCTACACCTTC. V usage is TRBV10-3 and J usage is TRBJ1-2; 7 bases map to TRBD1. The CDR3 runs 13 residues. Germline CDR1 is ENHRY and CDR2 is SYGVKD. V was pared by 6 bases and J by 7 bases, with 8 bases of the junction left unmatched.

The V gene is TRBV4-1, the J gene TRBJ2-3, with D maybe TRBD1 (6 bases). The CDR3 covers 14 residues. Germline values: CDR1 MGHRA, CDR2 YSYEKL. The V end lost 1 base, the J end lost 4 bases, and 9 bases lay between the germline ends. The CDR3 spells CASSQAGAADTQYF. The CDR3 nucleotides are TGCGCCAGCAGCCAAGCAGGGGCTGCAGATACGCAGTATTTT.

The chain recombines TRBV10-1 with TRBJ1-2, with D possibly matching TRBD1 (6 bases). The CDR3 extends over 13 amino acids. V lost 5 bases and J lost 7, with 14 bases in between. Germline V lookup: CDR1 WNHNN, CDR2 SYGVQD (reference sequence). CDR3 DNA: TGCGCCAGCAGTCCATACAGGGATAGTGGCTACACCTTC. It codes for CASSPYRDSGYTF.

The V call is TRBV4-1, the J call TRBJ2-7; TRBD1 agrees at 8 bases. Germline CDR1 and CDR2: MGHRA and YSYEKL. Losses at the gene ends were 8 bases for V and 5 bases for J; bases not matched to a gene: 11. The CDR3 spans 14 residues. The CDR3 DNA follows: TGCGCCAGCTCGAAAGTCAGGGGGCTGGACGAGCAGTACTTC. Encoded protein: CASSKVRGLDEQYF.

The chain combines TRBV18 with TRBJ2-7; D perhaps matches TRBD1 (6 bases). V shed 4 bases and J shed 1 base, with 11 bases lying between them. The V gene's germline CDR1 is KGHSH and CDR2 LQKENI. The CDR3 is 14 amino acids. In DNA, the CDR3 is TGTGCCAGCTCACGAGAGGGACAATCCTACGAGCAGTACTTC. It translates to CASSREGQSYEQYF. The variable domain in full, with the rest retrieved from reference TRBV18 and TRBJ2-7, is NAGVMQNPRHLVRRRGQEARLRCSPMKGHSHVYWYRQLPEEGLKFMVYLQKENIIDESGMPKERFSAEFPKEGPSILRIQQVVRGDSAAYFCASSREGQSYEQYFGPGTRLTVT.

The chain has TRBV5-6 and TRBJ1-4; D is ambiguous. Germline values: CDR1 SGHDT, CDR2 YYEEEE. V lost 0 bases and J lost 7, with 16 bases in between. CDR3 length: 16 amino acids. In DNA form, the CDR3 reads TGTGCCAGCAGCTTGGTCCGGGGAGGAGGTAGTGAAAAACTGTTTTTT. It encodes CASSLVRGGGSEKLFF.

In DNA form, the CDR3 reads TGTGCCAGCAGCTTCGGGGTCACCTATGGCTACACCTTC. Translation: CASSFGVTYGYTF. The rearrangement links TRBV5-8 to TRBJ1-2; D not certain. Germline V gene data show CDR1 as SGHTS and CDR2 as YDEGEE. V lost 2 bases to trimming and J lost 4 bases, with 9 bases between them. CDR3 length equals 13 residues.

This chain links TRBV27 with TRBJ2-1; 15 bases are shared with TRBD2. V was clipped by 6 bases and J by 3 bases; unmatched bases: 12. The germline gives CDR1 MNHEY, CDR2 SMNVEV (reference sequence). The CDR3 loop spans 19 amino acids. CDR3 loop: CASRPFGLAGGSRYNEQFF. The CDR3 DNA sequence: TGTGCCAGCAGACCCTTCGGACTAGCGGGGGGGTCACGCTACAATGAGCAGTTCTTC.

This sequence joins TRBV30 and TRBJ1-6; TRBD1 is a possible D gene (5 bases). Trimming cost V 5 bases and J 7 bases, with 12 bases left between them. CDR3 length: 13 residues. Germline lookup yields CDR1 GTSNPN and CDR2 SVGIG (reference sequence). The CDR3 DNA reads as TGTGCCTGGGGGGACTCTTTGAATTCACCCCTCCACTTT. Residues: CAWGDSLNSPLHF.